This TCR beta chain was recorded in a study of identical twins. Study results and caveats: Models, which agreed with sharing between unrelated individuals, nonetheless underestimated the out-of-frame TCR alpha sharing seen in monozygotic twins.

TCRdb ran MiXCR on the 5' RACE reads and lists one entry per CDR3 protein. The sample records around 960,000 distinct CDR3 sequences, 9% to 15% being singletons. There are 14 residues in the CDR3. Germline CDR1 and CDR2: SGHTA and FQGTGA. Germline trimming cut 5 bases from V and 10 bases from J; bases unmatched to any gene: 9. Points on this clonotype: No antigen is known for it.

This sample also appeared in a second study, on yellow fever vaccine responses in identical twins.

The source is a woman between 18 and 29 years old in good health. Sequencing used PBMCs. V usage is TRBV7-3 and J usage is TRBJ1-1; TRBD1 matches 11 bases. The CDR3 region has the DNA TGTGCCAGCAGCCCTCAAGGACAGGGGGCTGGAGCTTTCTTT. It translates to CASSPQGQGAGAFF.